The T cell receptor beta chain under discussion was sequenced for a study of T-cell memory formation after mild COVID-19. As for the study in general: TCR clusters largely stayed donor specific. Notes on the study in general: CD4/CD8 balance held among clones contracting day 15 to 85, and later expanders leaned CD4+.

V dropped 7 bases and J dropped 8 bases, with 9 bases sitting between them. This CDR3 has 12 residues. About this clonotype: Antigen unknown.

TCRdb reprocessed the 5' RACE reads via MiXCR and lists one record per CDR3 protein. The sample has about 470,000 distinct CDR3 sequences, 20% to 25% seen once. This TCR was sampled from an adult woman who had mild COVID-19 (a few samples of this study predate the infection). Cell type and time point are not known. The sequencing sample was made of PBMCs or a T cell subset sorted from them (not recorded which). The gene calls are TRBV12-3 or TRBV12-4 and TRBJ1-6; D is uncertain. The CDR3 DNA sequence: TGTGCCAGCACCCAGATGTATTCACCCCTCCACTTT. Its protein product is CASTQMYSPLHF.